The next 18 T cell receptor beta chains were all read from a single sample in a study of CD8+ T cells in alopecia areata. Regarding treatment: oral pan-JAK inhibitor, 5-10 mg twice daily. RNA extraction was followed by reverse transcription into cDNA, which acted as the sequencing template. Assay: immunoSEQ multiplex PCR; the TCRdb copy retains only in-frame clones and omits some. The sample records 180,000 or so clones, roughly 60% being singletons. Sample: CD4+ T cells sorted from blood, taken at week 24, from a patient treated with tofacitinib. Source of these receptors: a human donor with alopecia areata.

CDR3: CASSPFPTGSDTQYF. Written as DNA, the CDR3 is TGTGCCAGCTCACCATTCCCGACAGGGTCGGATACGCAGTATTTT. The V and J genes are TRBV18 and TRBJ2-3, with 7 bases aligning to TRBD1. Unmatched junction bases numbered 8, after V lost 2 bases and J lost 6 bases. Looked up from germline, CDR1 is KGHSH and CDR2 is LQKENI. There are 15 residues in the CDR3.

The J gene is TRBJ2-1, the V gene TRBV19; either TRBD1 or TRBD2 may supply D (5 bases each). V lost 5 bases, J lost 6 bases, and 11 bases lay in between. The CDR3 sequence is 13 residues long. Germline CDR1 LNHDA, CDR2 SQIVND (reference sequence). CDR3 protein: CASSSGPSNEQFF. The CDR3, as DNA: TGTGCCAGTAGTTCGGGACCCAGCAATGAGCAGTTCTTC.

This sequence joins TRBV18 and TRBJ1-1; perhaps TRBD1 as D (5 bases). V shed 2 bases and J shed 1 base, with 8 bases lying between them. CDR1 and CDR2 (germline): KGHSH, LQKENI. The length of the CDR3 is 14 residues. The CDR3 region has the DNA TGTGCCAGCTCACCAACGACAGCGAACACTGAAGCTTTCTTT. Protein product: CASSPTTANTEAFF.

CDR3 coding DNA: TGTGCCTGGAGCCGGGGTACCACAGATACGCAGTATTTT. Protein: CAWSRGTTDTQYF. This rearrangement joins TRBV30 to TRBJ2-3; TRBD2 is a possible D gene (5 bases). This CDR3 has 13 amino acids. Per germline, CDR1 GTSNPN and CDR2 SVGIG (reference sequence). V dropped 3 bases and J dropped 2 bases, with 9 bases sitting between them.

The chain has TRBV28 and TRBJ1-5; the match to TRBD1 covers 9 bases. In germline, CDR1 is MDHEN, CDR2 SYDVKM. V trimming: 7 bases; J trimming: 7 bases; junction bases outside the gene matches: 14. CDR3 length equals 16 residues. CDR3: CASTSPGTGHGQPQHF. The CDR3 DNA is TGTGCCAGCACCTCCCCCGGGACAGGGCATGGGCAGCCCCAGCATTTT. Variable domain in full (rest from reference TRBV28 and TRBJ1-5): DVKVTQSSRYLVKRTGEKVFLECVQDMDHENMFWYRQDPGLGLRLIYFSYDVKMKEKGDIPEGYSVSREKKERFSLILESASTNQTSMYLCASTSPGTGHGQPQHFGDGTRLSIL.

The rearrangement uses TRBV2 and TRBJ1-6, with 7 positions matching TRBD1. The CDR3 runs to 14 residues. Per germline, CDR1 SNHLY and CDR2 FYNNEI. The trim removed 6 bases at V and 6 bases at J, leaving 5 bases unmatched. The CDR3 protein is CASSVGTANSPLHF. In nucleotides, the CDR3 is TGTGCCAGCAGCGTAGGGACAGCTAATTCACCCCTCCACTTT.

This clone was observed a handful of times. The chain has TRBV30 and TRBJ1-4; TRBD1 matches 8 bases. The V segment lost 3 bases and the J segment 6 bases; nucleotides outside the gene matches: 6. Looked up from germline, CDR1 is GTSNPN and CDR2 is SVGIG (reference sequence). CDR3 size: 14 residues. The CDR3 sequence is CAWRHGTGDEKLFF. The DNA for the CDR3 is TGTGCCTGGAGACACGGGACAGGAGATGAAAAACTGTTTTTT.

Concerning this clone: Other DNA sequences in this sample translate to the same CDR3. This chain uses TRBV7-9 with TRBJ1-5; D might be TRBD1 (6 bases). Trimming removed 2 bases from V and 4 bases from J, with 6 bases in between. Per germline, CDR1 SEHNR and CDR2 FQNEAQ (reference sequence). The CDR3 is 13 amino acids. The CDR3, as DNA: TGTGCCAGCAGCTTACAGGGGAATCAGCCCCAGCATTTT. As protein: CASSLQGNQPQHF.

V and J are TRBV5-4 and TRBJ1-2; D ambiguous. Between the trimmed V and J ends, which lost 0 bases and 4 bases, there was a span of 7 bases. The CDR3 contains 13 residues. Germline lookup yields CDR1 SGHNT and CDR2 YYREEE (reference sequence). CDR3 sequence: CASSLERAYGYTF. The CDR3 bases are TGTGCCAGCAGCTTGGAACGTGCCTATGGCTACACCTTC. The full variable domain, with the rest looked up from reference TRBV5-4 and TRBJ1-2, is ETGVTQSPTHLIKTRGQQVTLRCSSQSGHNTVSWYQQALGQGPQFIFQYYREEENGRGNFPPRFSGLQFPNYSSELNVNALELDDSALYLCASSLERAYGYTFGSGTRLTVV.

About this clone itself: The junction does not match germline at one end; this may be a read error. The chain carries TRBV6-5 and TRBJ2-1; D possibly corresponds to TRBD2 (6 bases). Germline V gene data show CDR1 as MNHEY and CDR2 as SVGAGI. The CDR3 extends over 15 amino acids. This CDR3 is CASSSLALSNNEQFF. CDR3 sequence (DNA): TGTGCCAGCAGTAGTCTAGCGCTCTCCAACAATGAGCAGTTCTTC.

Turning to this clone: Other DNA sequences in this sample translate to the same CDR3. The rearrangement links TRBV20-1 to TRBJ2-7; no clear D. The CDR3 totals 10 residues. CDR1 and CDR2 (germline): DFQATT, SNEGSKA (reference sequence). V was pared by 3 bases and J by 3 bases, with 3 bases between. CDR3 nucleotide sequence: TGCAGTGCTAGTAACTACGAGCAGTACTTC. Translation gives CSASNYEQYF.

This clone occurred many times. This chain uses TRBV7-2 with TRBJ2-4, with 11 bases matching TRBD2. The CDR3 length is 16 residues. The germline gives CDR1 SGHTA, CDR2 FQGNSA. V lost 4 bases and J lost 6; bases outside the gene matches: 8. CDR3 protein: CASSSFSGRVVNIQYF. The CDR3 DNA reads as TGTGCCAGCAGCTCGTTTAGCGGGAGGGTAGTAAACATTCAGTACTTC.

In its sample, this clone was seen a few times. The rearrangement links TRBV29-1 to TRBJ1-5, with D possibly being TRBD1 (6 bases). The germline V gene has CDR1 SQVTM and CDR2 ANQGSEA. The CDR3 sequence is 13 residues long. Trimming cost V 6 bases and J 5 bases, with 14 bases left between them. The CDR3 DNA sequence: TGCAGCGTCAAGGAAGGGACACATCAGCCCCAGCATTTT. Protein product: CSVKEGTHQPQHF.

The V call is TRBV9, the J call TRBJ2-3; TRBD2 is a possible D gene (7 bases). V lost 0 bases and J lost 4, with 12 bases in between. CDR1 and CDR2 from the germline V gene are SGDLS and YYNGEE. CDR3 length: 15 residues. The CDR3 spells CASSVETGRADTQYF. CDR3 DNA sequence: TGTGCCAGCAGCGTAGAAACAGGGAGGGCAGATACGCAGTATTTT.

This clone has just a few counts. The chain uses TRBV6-5 and TRBJ2-3; TRBD2 aligns across 11 bases. The CDR3 runs 16 residues. The germline gives CDR1 MNHEY, CDR2 SVGAGI. Germline trimming cut 0 bases from V and 2 bases from J; bases unmatched to any gene: 1. CDR3 amino acids: CASSYSGLAVTDTQYF. The DNA for the CDR3 is TGTGCCAGCAGTTACTCGGGACTAGCGGTCACAGATACGCAGTATTTT.

This chain links TRBV6-5 with TRBJ2-3; 10 nucleotides align to TRBD2. The CDR3 is made up of 15 amino acids. Germline V CDR1 and CDR2: MNHEY, SVGAGI. V lost 7 bases to trimming and J lost 2 bases; unmatched junction nucleotides: 6. CDR3 loop: CASTPGLAFTDTQYF. DNA of the CDR3: TGTGCCAGCACGCCGGGACTAGCGTTCACAGATACGCAGTATTTT.

This sequence joins TRBV25-1 and TRBJ1-2; tentatively, D is TRBD1 (5 bases). This CDR3 is 13 amino acids long. The V end lost 6 bases, the J end lost 4 bases, and 12 bases lay between the germline ends. Germline values: CDR1 MGHDK, CDR2 SYGVNS. The CDR3 loop reads CASSRGTVYGYTF. DNA of the CDR3: TGTGCCAGCAGCCGCGGGACCGTCTATGGCTACACCTTC.

The V gene is TRBV11-2, the J gene TRBJ2-3, with 7 bases that match TRBD2. The CDR3 length is 15 residues. V gave up 0 bases and J gave up 0 bases; unmatched junction bases: 0. The V gene's germline CDR1 is SGHAT and CDR2 FQNNGV. As DNA, the CDR3 is TGTGCCAGCAGCTTAGAGCGGGGGAGCACAGATACGCAGTATTTT. This encodes CASSLERGSTDTQYF.